The 18 T cell receptor beta chains in this list originate from one sample, sequenced in a study of Graves' ophthalmopathy and Graves' hyperthyroidism. RNA served as the template for amplifying TCR beta CDR3 regions. In the first round, RT-PCR was carried out with HTBI primers, and a multiplex PCR formed the second round. TCRdb reprocessed the multiplex PCR reads via MiXCR and lists one record per CDR3 protein. This sample has about 590,000 distinct CDR3 sequences; under 45% occur once, and the top ten carry 3.5% to 5%. Sequencing was performed on peripheral blood or thyroid tissue (not recorded which). The source is an adult man with Graves' hyperthyroidism.

This sequence joins TRBV18 and TRBJ2-5; D uncertain. V lost 3 bases, J lost 4 bases, and 6 bases lay in between. CDR1 is KGHSH and CDR2 is LQKENI in the germline V gene. The CDR3 is 12 amino acids. Here the CDR3 DNA reads TGTGCCAGCTCACCCCCGGGAGAGACCCAGTACTTC. It is translated as CASSPPGETQYF.

This clonotype was recorded at least ten times. V is TRBV7-8 and J is TRBJ2-7, with TRBD2 matching over 8 bases. The V segment lost 2 bases and the J segment 6 bases; nucleotides outside the gene matches: 9. Germline CDR1 reads SGHVS; CDR2 reads FQNEAQ. The CDR3 sequence is 15 residues long. In nucleotides, the CDR3 is TGTGCCAGCAGCTTAACCGGGACTAGAGGGGGCGAGCAGTACTTC. Residues: CASSLTGTRGGEQYF.

With respect to this clonotype: Likely a read error: the CDR3 ends without its conserved phenylalanine or tryptophan. The DNA is omitted, as the CDR3 cannot be located on it reliably, and the CDR3 follows TCRdb's listing. The chain joins TRBV20-1 to TRBJ1-6; TRBD1 was called by the table and not checked on the DNA. Germline V gene sequence: CDR1 DFQATT, CDR2 SNEGSKA (reference sequence). The length of the CDR3 is 15 amino acids, counting both ends. CDR3 protein: CSADPRTGYNSPLRL.

This rearrangement joins TRBV6-5 to TRBJ2-2, with 8 bases that match TRBD2. The CDR3 has 14 amino acids. CDR1 and CDR2 from the germline V gene are MNHEY and SVGAGI. Germline trimming cut 10 bases from V and 6 bases from J; bases unmatched to any gene: 10. In nucleotides, the CDR3 is TGTGCCACCGGGACTAGTAGATCCGCCGGGGAGCTGTTTTTT. Its translation is CATGTSRSAGELFF.

This clonotype has a single count. The CDR3: CAISGLERDNEAFF. The CDR3 bases are TGTGCCATCTCAGGGTTAGAAAGGGACAATGAAGCTTTCTTT. This chain links TRBV10-3 with TRBJ1-1; weak D call: TRBD1 (6 bases). Trimming shortened V by 8 bases and J by 7 bases, and 20 bases separated the two germline ends. The CDR3 length is 14 residues. Germline CDR1 and CDR2: ENHRY and SYGVKD.

The genes are TRBV24-1 and TRBJ2-7; D gene ambiguous. The germline V gene encodes CDR1 KGHDR and CDR2 SFDVKD. V was clipped by 0 bases and J by 0 bases, with 11 bases between them. This CDR3 spans 16 amino acids. Written as DNA, the CDR3 is TGTGCCACCAGTGATTTGCTCGGGCGACGCTCCTACGAGCAGTACTTC. Its translation is CATSDLLGRRSYEQYF.

Details on this clonotype: A much more abundant neighbour one base away suggests this may be a read error. The DNA for the CDR3 is TGTGCTAGTGGTTCTCTGGGTCCTCAGCCCCAGCATTTT. It specifies CASGSLGPQPQHF. V is TRBV12-5 and J is TRBJ1-5; no firm D call. This CDR3 is 13 amino acids long. CDR1 and CDR2 (germline): LGHNT, FRNRAP. With 4 bases removed from V and 6 bases from J, the gap between germline ends came to 10 bases.

This clonotype was found many times. V usage is TRBV7-8 and J usage is TRBJ2-7, with D perhaps TRBD1 or TRBD2 (6 bases each). Germline V gives CDR1 SGHVS, CDR2 FQNEAQ. Between the trimmed V and J ends, which lost 1 base and 2 bases, there was a span of 12 bases. This CDR3 is built from 15 residues. CDR3 region: CASSLEGGQTYEQYF. CDR3 nucleotide sequence: TGTGCCAGCAGCTTAGAGGGGGGACAAACCTACGAGCAGTACTTC.

Details on this clonotype: The CDR3 does not close with the conserved phenylalanine or tryptophan, likely indicating a read error. It is unclear where the CDR3 begins or ends on the DNA, so no DNA is shown, and the CDR3 is as TCRdb lists it. The rearrangement links TRBV5-1 to TRBJ2-7; no DNA check was done on the table's D call, TRBD2. From germline, CDR1 is SGHRS and CDR2 YFSETQ. Including both end residues, the CDR3 is 8 amino acids long. CDR3 loop: CASSFEAG.

This clonotype was counted ten times or more. The gene calls are TRBV7-2 and TRBJ2-7; 8 bases line up with TRBD1. V shed 1 base and J 4 bases; nucleotides not matched to a gene: 3. Germline V gene data show CDR1 as SGHTA and CDR2 as FQGNSA. This CDR3 is built from 14 residues. The CDR3 protein is CASSLGTGRYEQYF. The CDR3 DNA is TGTGCCAGCAGCTTAGGGACAGGGAGGTACGAGCAGTACTTC.

This clonotype was observed at least ten times. The J gene is TRBJ2-7, the V gene TRBV12-3 or TRBV12-4, with TRBD2 identical over 9 bases. The CDR3 consists of 17 residues. V shed 5 bases, J shed 4 bases, and the junction held 15 bases outside the gene matches. The CDR3 sequence: CASSADSRGTSSYEQYF. The CDR3 DNA reads as TGTGCCAGCAGTGCGGACAGTCGTGGGACTAGCAGTTACGAGCAGTACTTC.

This clonotype showed up many times. The V gene is TRBV20-1, the J gene TRBJ2-5, with TRBD1 identical over 8 bases. V shed 3 bases, J shed 1 base, and the junction held 10 bases outside the gene matches. The CDR3 totals 16 residues. The germline V gene has CDR1 DFQATT and CDR2 SNEGSKA (reference sequence). For the CDR3, the DNA is TGCAGTGCTAGCCAGGGGGCGATAGGAGGCCAAGAGACCCAGTACTTC. Translating it yields CSASQGAIGGQETQYF.

This clonotype occurred a few times. CDR3 amino acids: CASSILANTEAFF. CDR3 coding DNA: TGTGCCAGCAGTATCTTAGCGAACACTGAAGCTTTCTTT. The V and J genes are TRBV7-9 and TRBJ1-1; D is undetermined. The ends were cut back, 6 bases at V and 1 base at J, with 9 bases in the middle. CDR3 length: 13 residues. The germline V gene has CDR1 SEHNR and CDR2 FQNEAQ (reference sequence).

Regarding this clonotype: Being one base from a much bigger clone, this may be a read error. The chain links TRBV9 to TRBJ2-7, with D perhaps matching TRBD2 (6 bases). CDR1 is SGDLS, CDR2 YYNGEE, per germline. This CDR3 region has 16 residues. The CDR3: CVSSVGGDGSSYEQYF. The CDR3 nucleotides are TGTGTCAGCAGCGTAGGAGGGGACGGGAGCTCCTACGAGCAGTACTTC.

This chain uses TRBV24-1 with TRBJ2-2; D unresolved. The CDR3 is made up of 16 amino acids. Per germline, CDR1 KGHDR and CDR2 SFDVKD. V shed 9 bases and J shed 5 bases, with 21 bases lying between them. CDR3 sequence (DNA): TGTGCCACCCGTGGAAATAGGGAATCTATTACCGGGGAGCTGTTTTTT. This encodes CATRGNRESITGELFF.

There are many counts of this clonotype. V usage is TRBV7-8 and J usage is TRBJ1-1; maybe TRBD1 (5 bases). Germline CDR1 SGHVS, CDR2 FQNEAQ. The CDR3 has 15 amino acids. With 2 bases removed from V and 5 bases from J, the gap between germline ends came to 15 bases. This chain's CDR3 is CASSLWWEGRTEAFF. In nucleotides, the CDR3 is TGTGCCAGCAGCTTATGGTGGGAGGGGCGGACTGAAGCTTTCTTT. The complete variable domain, with remaining parts taken from reference TRBV7-8 and TRBJ1-1, reads GAGVSQSPRYKVAKRGQDVALRCDPISGHVSLFWYQQALGQGPEFLTYFQNEAQLDKSGLPSDRFFAERPEGSVSTLKIQRTQQEDSAVYLCASSLWWEGRTEAFFGQGTRLTVV.

This clonotype was picked up many times. The chain is built from TRBV6-5 and TRBJ1-1, with D possibly TRBD1 on 6 matching bases. This CDR3 spans 15 amino acids. The V gene's germline CDR1 is MNHEY and CDR2 SVGAGI. With 6 bases removed from V and 1 base from J, the gap between germline ends came to 15 bases. In nucleotides, the CDR3 is TGTGCCAGCAGAGCAGGGAGGGGGGCGAACACTGAAGCTTTCTTT. Amino acids: CASRAGRGANTEAFF.

This clonotype came up many times. The chain combines TRBV7-9 with TRBJ1-2; TRBD1 is a possible D gene (6 bases). The CDR3 loop spans 14 amino acids. The germline gives CDR1 SEHNR, CDR2 FQNEAQ (reference sequence). Trimming took 4 bases from V and 8 from J, leaving 17 bases between them. The CDR3 DNA reads TGTGCCAGCAGCTCCGGACAGCCTATGAGAGGCTACACCTTC. It yields the protein CASSSGQPMRGYTF.